These 13 T cell receptor beta chains were all obtained from the same sample, sequenced in a study of blood T cell repertoires in COVID-19. TCRdb's table, derived via immunoSEQ multiplex PCR, lists solely in-frame clones and lacks some. The sample lists 100,000 or so clones, approximately 86% occurring once. The sequenced sample consisted of peripheral blood. These receptors were taken from a woman aged 55-69 years with acute or convalescent COVID-19.

V is TRBV6-5 and J is TRBJ2-7; D not resolved. The CDR3 consists of 13 residues. Germline V gene sequence: CDR1 MNHEY, CDR2 SVGAGI. V was shortened by 6 bases and J by 1 base, with 10 bases between the two germline ends. CDR3 in DNA: TGTGCCAGCAGAATGAGAACTTCCTACGAGCAGTACGTC. It yields the protein CASRMRTSYEQYV.

The chain employs TRBV19 and TRBJ1-5, with D maybe TRBD1 (6 bases). V was trimmed by 6 bases and J by 4 bases, leaving 19 bases between them. Germline V gives CDR1 LNHDA, CDR2 SQIVND (reference sequence). The CDR3 has 16 amino acids. CDR3 in amino acids: CASRDLSQGINQPQHF. The CDR3 DNA is TGTGCCAGTAGAGACCTTTCACAGGGAATTAATCAGCCCCAGCATTTT.

The DNA for the CDR3 is TGTGCCAGCAGCCTGGGAGGCGCGGGAGGGAGGACAGATACGCAGTATTTT. It specifies CASSLGGAGGRTDTQYF. V is TRBV3-1 (or the pseudogene TRBV3-2) and J is TRBJ2-3; 9 positions match TRBD2. The ends lost 4 bases at V and 3 bases at J; junction bases unmatched: 11. The germline V gene has CDR1 LGHDT and CDR2 YNNKEL (reference sequence). The CDR3 is made up of 17 amino acids.

This sequence joins TRBV11-2 and TRBJ2-7; 8 nucleotides match TRBD2. With 3 bases clipped from V and 10 bases from J, the junction kept 8 bases outside the gene matches. Germline V CDR1 and CDR2: SGHAT, FQNNGV. CDR3 length equals 13 residues. This CDR3 is CASSFGEREPQYF. In DNA, the CDR3 is TGTGCCAGCAGCTTCGGGGAGCGGGAGCCTCAGTACTTC.

The chain is built from TRBV9 and TRBJ2-1; 7 positions agree with TRBD2. CDR1 and CDR2 from the germline V gene are SGDLS and YYNGEE. The ends lost 0 bases at V and 7 bases at J; junction bases unmatched: 10. This CDR3 is 16 amino acids long. As DNA, the CDR3 is TGTGCCAGCAGCGTAGGAGGGGTAGCGGGTGGGAATGAGCAGTTCTTC. Translating it yields CASSVGGVAGGNEQFF.

V gene TRBV25-1 combines with J gene TRBJ2-1; 8 bases are a match to TRBD1. Per germline, CDR1 MGHDK and CDR2 SYGVNS. CDR3 length: 15 residues. V shed 4 bases, J shed 3 bases, and the junction held 5 bases outside the gene matches. CDR3 nucleotide sequence: TGTGCCAGCAGTGGACCGGGACAGGTCTACAATGAGCAGTTCTTC. Translated: CASSGPGQVYNEQFF.

A single count supports this clone. This chain connects TRBV5-6 to TRBJ1-1; D not resolved. The germline V gene has CDR1 SGHDT and CDR2 YYEEEE. V gave up 6 bases and J gave up 11 bases, with 20 bases separating them. This CDR3 spans 13 amino acids. The CDR3 reads CASIGRPPLGAFF. The CDR3 DNA is TGTGCCAGCATTGGACGGCCCCCACTAGGGGCTTTCTTT.

The chain employs TRBV18 and TRBJ1-2; D not resolved. The germline CDR1 and CDR2 sequences are KGHSH and LQKENI. The V and J ends lost 3 bases and 2 bases respectively, with 22 bases between them. The CDR3 is 18 residues long. DNA of the CDR3: TGTGCCAGCTCACCCTCAAATGGCAGGCTCTGGCAGAACTATGGCTACACCTTC. This encodes CASSPSNGRLWQNYGYTF.

This chain uses TRBV2 with TRBJ1-2; D remains unclear. The CDR3 is 15 amino acids. V was cut by 8 bases and J by 0 bases, with 16 bases left in between. CDR1 and CDR2 (germline): SNHLY, FYNNEI. The CDR3 is CASVDFSQTNYGYTF. CDR3 nucleotide sequence: TGTGCCAGCGTCGATTTCTCGCAGACTAACTATGGCTACACCTTC.

V and J are TRBV27 and TRBJ2-5; the D is unclear. The V gene's germline CDR1 is MNHEY and CDR2 SMNVEV (reference sequence). CDR3 size: 15 residues. The V end lost 4 bases, the J end lost 5 bases, and 17 bases lay between the germline ends. As DNA, the CDR3 is TGTGCCAGCAGTTCCGTTAAGAGGTACGGGGAGACCCAGTACTTC. Protein: CASSSVKRYGETQYF.

The gene calls are TRBV10-2 and TRBJ2-7, with TRBD2 identical over 7 bases. The CDR3 has 14 residues. With V trimmed by 2 bases and J by 1 base, 2 bases remained unmatched. Germline V lookup: CDR1 WSHSY, CDR2 SAAADI. This CDR3 reads CASSEAGESYEQYF. DNA for the CDR3: TGCGCCAGCAGTGAGGCGGGAGAATCCTACGAGCAGTACTTC.

The chain is built from TRBV3-1 (or the pseudogene TRBV3-2) and TRBJ1-1; D not certain. V was shortened by 1 base and J by 4 bases, with 10 bases between the two germline ends. Germline V gene sequence: CDR1 LGHDT, CDR2 YNNKEL (reference sequence). This CDR3 is built from 14 residues. CDR3 bases: TGTGCCAGCAGCCAAGTGTTAGGGAGCACTGAAGCTTTCTTT. Residues: CASSQVLGSTEAFF.

This rearrangement joins TRBV6-5 to TRBJ1-5; TRBD1 agrees at 10 bases. The germline V gene encodes CDR1 MNHEY and CDR2 SVGAGI. CDR3 length equals 15 residues. Unmatched junction bases numbered 8, after V lost 6 bases and J lost 6 bases. CDR3 loop: CASRARDRGLQPQHF. DNA for the CDR3: TGTGCCAGCAGGGCCCGGGACAGGGGTCTTCAGCCCCAGCATTTT.